This T cell receptor beta chain was recorded in a study of blood T cell repertoires in COVID-19. In the study overall: The samples span acute and convalescent COVID-19 from the United States, Italy and Spain.

Germline V gene lookup returns CDR1 MNHEY and CDR2 SVGAGI. CDR3 length: 15 amino acids. V dropped 5 bases and J dropped 1; count of bases not matched to a gene: 5. Source study methods: Researchers report that nucleated cell counts were estimated from reference gene primer amplification. Clones were read by immunoSEQ multiplex PCR, and TCRdb kept only the in-frame ones, dropping some. Clone size and V and J calls were adopted from that table, with D and trimming inferred from the DNA. There are approximately 100,000 clones in the sample; less than 85% occur only once, and 35% to 40% lies in the top ten.

The TCR comes from a man older than 75 with acute or convalescent COVID-19. The chain is built from TRBV6-5 and TRBJ1-5; 7 bases are shared with TRBD1. Sample: peripheral blood. The CDR3 bases are TGTGCCAGCAGTCGGACAGGCACAAGCAATCAGCCCCAGCATTTT. Protein: CASSRTGTSNQPQHF.